This entry concerns a single T cell receptor (beta chain). Its target is not known. The junction departs from the called germline gene at one end, perhaps through a read error. This sample was taken from a study of cytomegalovirus exposure and HLA in healthy donors. The study's findings and limits: When a later analysis compared HLA-associated TCR beta chains with equally common others, the HLA-associated chains turned out to be more clonally expanded and to have lower generation probabilities. Presence/absence analyses rested on an assumption that sequencing depth was roughly uniform across donors. What TCR beta sequences reportedly achieved was accurate prediction of HLA-A and HLA-B alleles in most subjects.

Amplification used 60 Vbeta primers and 13 Jbeta primers. Original handling: Per a later analysis, the number of unique TCR beta chains was some 75 million, of which roughly 11 million were shared. Sequencing was performed with immunoSEQ multiplex PCR; in TCRdb, only in-frame clones are kept and a portion is missing. D and trimming were read from the DNA, whereas the V and J calls and clone size are those reported in that table. The ten most abundant clones cover approximately 5.6% of a sample with 60,000 to 65,000 clones. Input material: PBMCs. This clonotype originated in a man younger than 40 in good health and CMV-seropositive.

In DNA, the CDR3 is TGTGCCTGGAGTGTAGGAATCACCCCGGGTGAAGATTTCTTT. This sequence encodes CAWSVGITPGEDFF. The gene calls are TRBV30 and TRBJ1-1, with D uncertain. Germline V CDR1 and CDR2: GTSNPN, SVGIG (reference sequence). This CDR3 spans 14 amino acids.